A selection of T cell receptor beta chains follows, all from one sample in a study of cytomegalovirus exposure and HLA in healthy donors. Method: immunoSEQ multiplex PCR; TCRdb's copy keeps in-frame clones and lacks some. The profile covers 150,000 to 170,000 clones, with 85% to 90% appearing a single time and 2.1% taken by the ten largest. Sequencing was performed on PBMCs. These receptors all stem from a human donor in good health. Each CDR3 is given with its conserved first and last residue. Size values are once, few and many counts, or a class for expanded clones, and some rows have none.

CDR3: CASSPLGDTQYF; V: TRBV18; size: NA
CDR3: CSVGQDTSSTDTQYF; V: TRBV29-1; size: NA
CDR3: CASSAQVGGQPQHF; V: TRBV6-1; size: NA
CDR3: CASSQGTGVGYRYGYTF; V: TRBV14; size: once
CDR3: CASAMVAGSWETQYF; V: TRBV10-2; size: NA
CDR3: CASSIRKNQPQHF; V: TRBV19; size: NA
CDR3: CAISRGRPYEQYF; V: TRBV10-3; size: NA
CDR3: CASSFVQGGPDTQYF; V: TRBV5-1; size: once
CDR3: CASSLTGIVGNEQYF; V: TRBV7-3; size: NA
CDR3: CASSLAGTNTGELFF; V: TRBV5-1; size: NA
CDR3: CASSYQREGTEAFF; V: TRBV5-1; size: NA
CDR3: CASQGHHRANTEAFF; V: TRBV10-3; size: NA
CDR3: CASSLGTGPQDTQYF; V: TRBV5-1; size: NA
CDR3: CAAISTDTQYF; V: TRBV2; size: few
CDR3: CASSQASGRSSYNEQFF; V: TRBV4-1; size: NA
CDR3: CASSKRRDTDTQYF; V: TRBV7-9; size: NA
CDR3: CASSDTAAARQPQHF; V: TRBV7-9; size: NA
CDR3: CASSEAAGGGGNTEAFF; V: TRBV6-1; size: NA
CDR3: CAWSLPSGRQPQHF; V: TRBV30; size: NA
CDR3: CSAETGAGEKLFF; V: TRBV29-1; size: once
CDR3: CASSQNNSPLHF; V: TRBV5-4; size: NA
CDR3: CASRGNDRGEAFF; V: TRBV6-5; size: NA
CDR3: CASSLRGPSYEQYF; V: TRBV5-4; size: many
CDR3: CASSPGQTNEAFF; V: TRBV7-2; size: NA
CDR3: CASSEEAGEAYNEQFF; V: TRBV6-1; size: NA
CDR3: CASRVGLWYSPLHF; V: TRBV6-1; size: once
CDR3: CASSPPEALNTEAFF; V: TRBV18; size: NA
CDR3: CASSLAAYEQYF; V: TRBV2; size: NA
CDR3: CASSYSKAGAYEQYF; V: TRBV6-5; size: NA
CDR3: CSVEPLPGNTGELFF; V: TRBV29-1; size: NA
CDR3: CASSSGLGVHEQFF; V: TRBV27; size: NA
CDR3: CASSYQEGNTGELFF; V: TRBV6-5; size: NA
CDR3: CASSYGGVPYEQYF; V: TRBV28; size: NA
CDR3: CASSRGGYYEQYF; V: TRBV7-2; size: few
CDR3: CASSWGTYERETQYF; V: TRBV28; size: once
CDR3: CASSLVPGVYGYTF; V: TRBV7-8; size: NA
CDR3: CASSPGMNEKLFF; V: TRBV18; size: few
CDR3: CASSRWNTGSEQYF; V: TRBV27; size: few
CDR3: CASSYRQGTNEKLFF; V: TRBV6-5; size: NA
CDR3: CASSRGGSYEQYF; V: TRBV19; size: NA
CDR3: CASSIGGVVGRPQPQHF; V: TRBV19; size: few
CDR3: CASSLGQGLGPQHF; V: TRBV7-6; size: NA
CDR3: CASSEPGTASHEQFF; V: TRBV25-1; size: NA
CDR3: CASSISRAYEQYF; V: TRBV19; size: NA
CDR3: CASSPRGQETQYF; V: TRBV7-7; size: NA
CDR3: CASSLGTSGYNEQFF; V: TRBV5-1; size: NA
CDR3: CASSLGTGDHEQYF; V: TRBV5-4; size: NA
CDR3: CSARTLHEQYF; V: TRBV20-1; size: NA
CDR3: CASSVATSFSETQYF; V: TRBV9; size: NA
CDR3: CASSLELGYEQYF; V: TRBV28; size: NA
CDR3: CATLGHRDNTDTQYF; V: TRBV10-3; size: NA
CDR3: CASRRTVSNQPQHF; V: TRBV6-5; size: NA
CDR3: CASSFMQGRQPQHF; V: TRBV28; size: NA
CDR3: CASSSPGTINEQYF; V: TRBV28; size: once
CDR3: CASTRDEGANEKLFF; V: TRBV2; size: NA
CDR3: CASRRGPGTPTNYGYTF; V: TRBV5-4; size: NA
CDR3: CASSQATGSLKPQHF; V: TRBV4-2; size: NA
CDR3: CASSDKGDTGELFF; V: TRBV6-4; size: NA